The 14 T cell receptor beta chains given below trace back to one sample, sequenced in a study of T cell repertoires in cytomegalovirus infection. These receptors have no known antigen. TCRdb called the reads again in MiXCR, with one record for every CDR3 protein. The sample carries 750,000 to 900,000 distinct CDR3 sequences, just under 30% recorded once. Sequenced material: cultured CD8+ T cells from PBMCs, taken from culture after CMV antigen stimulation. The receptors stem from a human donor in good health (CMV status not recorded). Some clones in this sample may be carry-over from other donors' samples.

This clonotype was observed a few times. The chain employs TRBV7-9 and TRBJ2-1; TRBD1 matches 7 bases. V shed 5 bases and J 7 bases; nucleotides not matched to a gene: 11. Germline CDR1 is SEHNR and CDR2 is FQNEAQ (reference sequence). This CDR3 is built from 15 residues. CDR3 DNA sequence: TGTGCCAGCAGCATAAGGATAGACAGGGTGAATGAGCAGTTCTTC. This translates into CASSIRIDRVNEQFF.

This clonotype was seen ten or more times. The CDR3: CASSQQGPTDTQYF. CDR3 nucleotide sequence: TGTGCCAGCAGCCAACAGGGACCCACAGATACGCAGTATTTT. The chain couples TRBV7-8 to TRBJ2-3; tentatively, D is TRBD1 (6 bases). Germline V gene sequence: CDR1 SGHVS, CDR2 FQNEAQ. V was clipped by 5 bases and J by 2 bases, with 11 bases between them. The CDR3 consists of 14 residues.

DNA of the CDR3: TGTGCCACCAGCCTTCAAAATCAGCCCCAGCATTTT. This translates into CATSLQNQPQHF. V and J are TRBV15 and TRBJ1-5; D not certain. Germline CDR1 and CDR2: LNHNV and YYDKDF (reference sequence). This CDR3 spans 12 amino acids. V lost 5 bases, J lost 4 bases, and 6 bases lay in between. The whole variable domain, remainder taken from reference TRBV15 and TRBJ1-5, is DAMVIQNPRYQVTQFGKPVTLSCSQTLNHNVMYWYQQKSSQAPKLLFHYYDKDFNNEADTPDNFQSRRPNTSFCFLDIRSPGLGDTAMYLCATSLQNQPQHFGDGTRLSIL.

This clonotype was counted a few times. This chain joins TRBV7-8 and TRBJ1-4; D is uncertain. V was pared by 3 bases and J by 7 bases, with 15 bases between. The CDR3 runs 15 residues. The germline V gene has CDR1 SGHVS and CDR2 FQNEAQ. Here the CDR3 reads CASSFYLSPGEKLFF. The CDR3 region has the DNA TGTGCCAGCAGCTTTTACCTGTCGCCGGGTGAAAAACTGTTTTTT. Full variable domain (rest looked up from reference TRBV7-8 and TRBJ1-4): GAGVSQSPRYKVAKRGQDVALRCDPISGHVSLFWYQQALGQGPEFLTYFQNEAQLDKSGLPSDRFFAERPEGSVSTLKIQRTQQEDSAVYLCASSFYLSPGEKLFFGSGTQLSVL.

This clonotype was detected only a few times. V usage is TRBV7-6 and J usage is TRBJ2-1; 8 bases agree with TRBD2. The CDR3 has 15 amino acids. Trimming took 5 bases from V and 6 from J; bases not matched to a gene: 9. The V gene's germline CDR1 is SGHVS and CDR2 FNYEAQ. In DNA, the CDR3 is TGTGCCAGCAGCCTTAGCGGGGCGACTAGCAATGAGCAGTTCTTC. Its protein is CASSLSGATSNEQFF.

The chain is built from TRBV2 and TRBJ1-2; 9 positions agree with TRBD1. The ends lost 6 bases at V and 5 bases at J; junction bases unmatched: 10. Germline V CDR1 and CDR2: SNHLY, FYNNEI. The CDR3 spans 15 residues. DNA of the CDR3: TGTGCCAGCAGGCGTGGACAGGGGTCTAGTTATGGCTACACCTTC. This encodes CASRRGQGSSYGYTF. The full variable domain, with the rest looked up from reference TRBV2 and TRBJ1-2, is EPEVTQTPSHQVTQMGQEVILRCVPISNHLYFYWYRQILGQKVEFLVSFYNNEISEKSEIFDDQFSVERPDGSNFTLKIRSTKLEDSAMYFCASRRGQGSSYGYTFGSGTRLTVV.

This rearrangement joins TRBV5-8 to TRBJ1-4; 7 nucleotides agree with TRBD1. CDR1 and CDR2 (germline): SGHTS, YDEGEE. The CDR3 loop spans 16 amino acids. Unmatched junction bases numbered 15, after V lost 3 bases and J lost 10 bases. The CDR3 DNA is TGTGCCAGCAGCTGGGATCCCTGGGAAGGGGGCGGAAAACTGTTTTTT. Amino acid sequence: CASSWDPWEGGGKLFF. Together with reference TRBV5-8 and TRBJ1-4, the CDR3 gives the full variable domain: EAGVTQSPTHLIKTRGQQATLRCSPISGHTSVYWYQQALGLGLQFLLWYDEGEERNRGNFPPRFSGRQFPNYSSELNVNALELEDSALYLCASSWDPWEGGGKLFFGSGTQLSVL.

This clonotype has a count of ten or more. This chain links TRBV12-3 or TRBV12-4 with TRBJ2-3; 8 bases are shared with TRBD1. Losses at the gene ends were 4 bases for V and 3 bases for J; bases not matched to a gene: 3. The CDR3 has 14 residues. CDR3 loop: CASSWTGWTDTQYF. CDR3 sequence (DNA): TGTGCCAGCAGTTGGACAGGGTGGACAGATACGCAGTATTTT.

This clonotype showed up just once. The CDR3 here is CASRGAESSNQPQHF. DNA of the CDR3: TGTGCCAGCAGGGGGGCCGAGTCTAGCAATCAGCCCCAGCATTTT. The chain uses TRBV2 and TRBJ1-5; possible D gene TRBD1, 6 bases. This CDR3 contains 15 residues. The V gene lost 6 bases and the J gene lost 0 bases, with 12 bases spanning the gap. Germline CDR1 and CDR2: SNHLY and FYNNEI. Based on the CDR3 plus reference TRBV2 and TRBJ1-5, the full variable domain is EPEVTQTPSHQVTQMGQEVILRCVPISNHLYFYWYRQILGQKVEFLVSFYNNEISEKSEIFDDQFSVERPDGSNFTLKIRSTKLEDSAMYFCASRGAESSNQPQHFGDGTRLSIL.

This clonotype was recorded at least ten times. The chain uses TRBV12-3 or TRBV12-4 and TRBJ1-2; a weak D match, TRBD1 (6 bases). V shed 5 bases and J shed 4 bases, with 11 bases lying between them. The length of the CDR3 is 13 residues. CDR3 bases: TGTGCCAGCAGTGGGAACAGGGTCTATGGCTACACCTTC. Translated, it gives CASSGNRVYGYTF.

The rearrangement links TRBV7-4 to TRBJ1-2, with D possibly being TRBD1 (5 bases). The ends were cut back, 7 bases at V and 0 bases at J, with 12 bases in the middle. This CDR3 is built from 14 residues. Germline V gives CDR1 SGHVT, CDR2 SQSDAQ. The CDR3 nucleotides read TGTGCCAGCAATCGACAGTCCTCTAACTATGGCTACACCTTC. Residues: CASNRQSSNYGYTF.

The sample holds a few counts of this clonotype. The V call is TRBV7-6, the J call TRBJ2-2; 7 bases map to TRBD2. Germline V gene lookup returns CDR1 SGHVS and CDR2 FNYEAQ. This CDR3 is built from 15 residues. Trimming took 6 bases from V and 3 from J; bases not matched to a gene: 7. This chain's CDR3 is CASRPGGLYTGELFF. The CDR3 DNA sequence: TGTGCCAGCAGGCCCGGGGGACTATACACCGGGGAGCTGTTTTTT.

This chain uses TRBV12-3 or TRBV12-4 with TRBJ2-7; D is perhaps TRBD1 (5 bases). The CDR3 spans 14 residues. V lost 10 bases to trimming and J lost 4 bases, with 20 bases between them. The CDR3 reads CATRFTADRYEQYV. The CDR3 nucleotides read TGTGCCACCAGATTTACCGCAGACAGATACGAGCAGTACGTC.

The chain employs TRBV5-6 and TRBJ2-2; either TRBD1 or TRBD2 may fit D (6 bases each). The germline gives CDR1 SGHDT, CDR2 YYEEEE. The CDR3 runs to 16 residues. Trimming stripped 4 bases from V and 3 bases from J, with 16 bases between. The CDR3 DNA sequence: TGTGCCAGCAGCCCAGCGGAGGGGGTGTACACCGGGGAGCTGTTTTTT. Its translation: CASSPAEGVYTGELFF. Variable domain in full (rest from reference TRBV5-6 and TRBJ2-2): DAGVTQSPTHLIKTRGQQVTLRCSPKSGHDTVSWYQQALGQGPQFIFQYYEEEERQRGNFPDRFSGHQFPNYSSELNVNALLLGDSALYLCASSPAEGVYTGELFFGEGSRLTVL.